The entry below describes one T cell receptor (beta chain). These data originate in a study of blood T cell repertoires in COVID-19. Across the study: There were acute and convalescent COVID-19 samples, and they came from the United States, Italy and Spain.

The CDR3 totals 14 residues. Germline-derived CDR1 and CDR2 are SGHRS and YFSETQ. The V gene lost 4 bases and the J gene lost 8 bases, with 18 bases spanning the gap. Per the original methods: Quantification of nucleated cells was approximated via reference gene primer amplification. Using immunoSEQ multiplex PCR, the repertoire was profiled, and TCRdb retains in-frame clones only, with some absent. V, J and clone size are taken as reported in that table, and D and trimming were inferred from the DNA itself. The table lists over 150,000 clones, about 80% of them singletons. V gene TRBV5-1 combines with J gene TRBJ1-1, with D perhaps TRBD1 (6 bases). The sequence came from a woman aged 55-69 years with acute or convalescent COVID-19. Sequenced input: peripheral blood. CDR3 nucleotide sequence: TGCGCCAGCAGCATGACAGGAGAGTTCTCCGAAGCTTTCTTT. As protein: CASSMTGEFSEAFF.